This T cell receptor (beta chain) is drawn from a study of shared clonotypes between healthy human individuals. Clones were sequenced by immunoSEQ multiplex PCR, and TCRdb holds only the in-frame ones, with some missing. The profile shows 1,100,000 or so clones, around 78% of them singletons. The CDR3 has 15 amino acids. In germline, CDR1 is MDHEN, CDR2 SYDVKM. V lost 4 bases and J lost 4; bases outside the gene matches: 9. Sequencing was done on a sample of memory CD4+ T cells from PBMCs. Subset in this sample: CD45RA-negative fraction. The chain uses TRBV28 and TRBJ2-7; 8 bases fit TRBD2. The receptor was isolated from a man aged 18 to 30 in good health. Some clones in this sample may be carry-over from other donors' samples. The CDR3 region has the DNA TGTGCCAGCAGTTCCTTCGGGCTAGCGGGTTACGAGCAGTACTTC. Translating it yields CASSSFGLAGYEQYF.